A selection of T cell receptor beta chains follows, all from one sample in a study of T cell responses to AZD1222 COVID-19 vaccine. Only in-frame clones appear in the TCRdb table, and some are missing; sequencing was by immunoSEQ multiplex PCR. The data hold 100,000 or so clones, with roughly nine tenths observed a single time. The sequenced sample was peripheral blood, obtained on day 0 of AZD1222 vaccination. The origin of the receptors is an adult in good health. Both conserved end residues are part of each CDR3. A D gene is named only where the DNA matches it firmly. Not all rows give a size; the values are once, few, many and, for expanded clones, a class.

j_call clone_size d_call v_call cdr3_nt cdr3_aa
TRBJ2-3 NA NA TRBV2 TGTGCCAGCAGTGAAGTCGCGGTCACAGATACGCAGTATTTT CASSEVAVTDTQYF
TRBJ2-7 NA NA TRBV7-9 TGTGCCAGCAGCTTACTTGTTAACTCCTACGAGCAGTACTTC CASSLLVNSYEQYF
TRBJ1-1 once NA TRBV30 TGTGCCTGGAGTATTGGACAGCCGAACACTGAAGCTTTCTTT CAWSIGQPNTEAFF
TRBJ2-1 NA TRBD2 TRBV28 TGTGCCAGCACCCCCCCCGGGACTAGCGGGGATAATGAGCAGTTCTTC CASTPPGTSGDNEQFF
TRBJ1-2 NA NA TRBV30 TGTGCCTGGAGTGTACTTAGGGGTGGCTACACCTTC CAWSVLRGGYTF
TRBJ1-5 NA NA TRBV7-2 TGTGCCAGCAGCGACCTTCGGGGGGCAGCCCAGCATTTT CASSDLRGAAQHF
TRBJ2-7 NA TRBD1 TRBV10-3 TGTGCCATCAGTGATGGGGTCAGCAGGGGGCGAGTTGGGCAGTACTTC CAISDGVSRGRVGQYF
TRBJ1-6 NA NA TRBV6-5 TGTGCCAGCAGCACCGAGGGCAATTCACCCCTCCACTTT CASSTEGNSPLHF
TRBJ2-3 once NA TRBV6-5 TGTGCCAGCAGTAAACAGAGAGATACGCAGTATTTT CASSKQRDTQYF
TRBJ1-5 NA NA TRBV2 TGTGCCAGCAGTGAAGCCTTCACCAGGACCCAGCATTTT CASSEAFTRTQHF
TRBJ1-2 NA NA TRBV6-1 TGTGCCAGCAGTGACAGGGGCCTCTATGGCTACACCTTC CASSDRGLYGYTF
TRBJ2-2 NA NA TRBV5-1 TGCGCCAGCAGCCCGACCTTAGCGGCGAACACCGGGGAGCTGTTTTTT CASSPTLAANTGELFF
TRBJ1-2 NA NA TRBV28 TGTGCCACCGGGATCGACGGCTACACCTTC CATGIDGYTF
TRBJ2-7 NA NA TRBV7-9 TGTGCCAGCAGCCGAATCACGACCAACTACGAGCAGTACTTC CASSRITTNYEQYF
TRBJ2-6 NA NA TRBV14 TGTGCCAGCAGCCAAGATCGTGGCTCTGGGGCCAACGTCCTGACTTTC CASSQDRGSGANVLTF
TRBJ1-4 NA TRBD1 TRBV2 TGTGCCAGCAGGGGACAGGGCGCTAATGAAAAACTGTTTTTT CASRGQGANEKLFF
TRBJ1-1 NA NA TRBV28 TGTGCCAGCAGGTGGCAACTGAACACTGAAGCTTTCTTT CASRWQLNTEAFF
TRBJ1-3 NA NA TRBV5-8 TGTGCCAGCAGCTTGGTTCTCGGTTCTGGAAACACCATATATTTT CASSLVLGSGNTIYF
TRBJ1-1 once NA TRBV5-1 TGCGCCAGCAGCTTAAGAGGGGGGACTGAAGCTTTCTTT CASSLRGGTEAFF
TRBJ1-4 NA NA TRBV27 TGTGCCAGCAGTTTAGTTCAGGCCTCTGAAAAACTGTTTTTT CASSLVQASEKLFF
TRBJ1-1 NA NA TRBV12-3/TRBV12-4 TGTGCCAGCAGTCCTAACGAGCGGTCCGAAGCTTTCTTT CASSPNERSEAFF
TRBJ2-3 NA NA TRBV14 TGTGCCAGCAGCCACTTAGACAGGCGCCGAAAAGATACGCAGTATTTT CASSHLDRRRKDTQYF
TRBJ1-5 NA NA TRBV12-3/TRBV12-4 TGTGCCAGCAGTCGGAGGGGCGGACAGCCCCAGCATTTT CASSRRGGQPQHF